This T cell receptor beta chain emerged from a study of blood T cell repertoires in COVID-19. Across the whole study: Italy, Spain and the United States were the sources of the convalescent and acute COVID-19 samples. The cDNA or gDNA used as material had been derived from T cells, B-cell-depleted T cells, or PBMCs.

The V and J ends lost 3 bases and 5 bases, in that order; junction bases with no gene match: 2. Germline values: CDR1 MNHEY, CDR2 SMNVEV (reference sequence). CDR3 length: 13 residues. Original analysis: Estimates of nucleated cell counts were drawn from the amplification of reference gene primers. Assay used: immunoSEQ multiplex PCR; TCRdb lists only in-frame clones, some missing. V and J calls and clone size are as listed in that table; D and trimming were resolved from the DNA. The profile covers roughly 140,000 clones, with 76% appearing a single time and 3.7% taken by the ten largest. The chain is built from TRBV27 and TRBJ2-5; 8 bases match TRBD1. The receptor was derived from a woman of 80 years or more with acute or convalescent COVID-19. The specimen sequenced was peripheral blood. This CDR3 reads CASSFRGRETQYF. CDR3 DNA: TGTGCCAGCAGTTTCAGGGGGCGGGAGACCCAGTACTTC.